A selection of T cell receptor beta chains follows, all from one sample in a study of shared clonotypes between healthy human individuals. Sequencing used immunoSEQ multiplex PCR; TCRdb keeps in-frame clones, though not all of them. The table shows hundreds of thousands of clones, with 73% occurring only once. The sample consisted of memory CD4+ T cells sorted from blood. The origin of the receptors is a woman aged 25 to 39 in good health. The CDR3 runs from the conserved cysteine through the conserved F or W. D genes are given only for firm matches. Clone size, where shown, is once, few, many, or a class for clones that have expanded.

j_call,d_call,clone_size,v_call,cdr3_aa,cdr3_nt
TRBJ2-2,TRBD2,few,TRBV10-3,CAISVEAGDTGELFF,TGTGCCATCAGTGTTGAAGCGGGAGACACCGGGGAGCTGTTTTTT
TRBJ2-1,-,-,TRBV6-6,CASREGSSYNEQFF,TGTGCCAGCAGAGAGGGGAGCTCCTACAATGAGCAGTTCTTC
TRBJ2-3,TRBD1,-,TRBV5-1,CASSLEGARTDTQYF,TGCGCCAGCAGCTTGGAGGGGGCGCGGACAGATACGCAGTATTTT
TRBJ2-5,-,-,TRBV10-3,CAISEPSPGHGQETQYF,TGTGCCATCAGTGAGCCCTCTCCGGGACACGGCCAAGAGACCCAGTACTTC
TRBJ2-1,TRBD1,few,TRBV5-5,CASSHHGQGRSDEQFF,TGTGCCAGCAGCCACCACGGACAGGGTAGGTCGGATGAGCAGTTCTTC
TRBJ2-1,-,few,TRBV7-9,CASTIQLDGEQFF,TGTGCCAGCACCATCCAGTTAGATGGTGAGCAGTTCTTC
TRBJ2-5,-,few,TRBV5-1,CASSLQGLGHQETQYF,TGCGCCAGCAGTTTACAGGGATTGGGGCACCAAGAGACCCAGTACTTC
TRBJ2-7,-,-,TRBV5-1,CASSLNGNYEQYF,TGCGCCAGCAGCTTGAACGGGAACTACGAGCAGTACTTC
TRBJ1-2,-,once,TRBV5-1,CASKKTDNYGYTF,TGCGCCAGCAAAAAGACGGATAACTATGGCTACACCTTC
TRBJ2-1,TRBD2,-,TRBV4-1,CASSQDRGRATYNEQFF,TGCGCCAGCAGCCAAGATCGTGGGAGGGCGACCTACAATGAGCAGTTCTTC
TRBJ2-3,-,-,TRBV29-1,CSVDRQGTDTQYF,TGCAGCGTTGATAGACAGGGCACAGATACGCAGTATTTT
TRBJ1-5,-,-,TRBV30,CAWSTGVRSQPQHF,TGTGCCTGGAGTACGGGGGTTCGTTCTCAGCCCCAGCATTTT
TRBJ2-1,-,-,TRBV7-8,CASSLARGSREQFF,TGTGCCAGCAGCTTAGCGAGGGGTAGTCGTGAGCAGTTCTTC
TRBJ2-7,-,-,TRBV6-5,CASSYGRADEQYF,TGTGCCAGCAGTTACGGGAGAGCGGACGAGCAGTACTTC
TRBJ1-5,-,-,TRBV7-2,CASSPRGEGQPQHF,TGTGCCAGCAGCCCCCGGGGCGAGGGCCAGCCCCAGCATTTT
TRBJ2-1,TRBD2,once,TRBV25-1,CASSPTSGESGYNEQFF,TGTGCCAGCAGTCCCACCAGCGGGGAGAGCGGTTACAATGAGCAGTTCTTC
TRBJ2-7,TRBD1,-,TRBV2,CASRAGTGSYEQYF,TGTGCCAGCAGGGCCGGGACAGGGAGCTACGAGCAGTACTTC
TRBJ2-1,-,few,TRBV6-6,CASSRPEYNEQFF,TGTGCCAGCAGTCGTCCAGAGTACAATGAGCAGTTCTTC
TRBJ1-5,-,-,TRBV15,CATSRSFQPQHF,TGTGCCACCAGCAGAAGTTTTCAGCCCCAGCATTTT
TRBJ1-2,-,few,TRBV7-9,CAGGAPGIYGYTF,TGTGCAGGCGGGGCCCCCGGGATATATGGCTACACCTTC
TRBJ2-1,TRBD2,once,TRBV30,CAWSPSGSRGREQFF,TGTGCCTGGAGCCCGAGCGGGAGTCGGGGTAGGGAGCAGTTCTTC
TRBJ2-7,-,-,TRBV28,CASSLGGQNSYEQYF,TGTGCCAGCAGTTTAGGGGGACAAAACTCCTACGAGCAGTACTTC
TRBJ2-5,TRBD2,-,TRBV4-1,CASSQSSLLAGEETQYF,TGCGCCAGCAGCCAATCTAGTCTACTAGCGGGAGAAGAGACCCAGTACTTC
TRBJ2-3,TRBD1,few,TRBV5-1,CASSLGDRDTDTQYF,TGCGCCAGCAGCTTGGGGGACAGGGACACAGATACGCAGTATTTT
TRBJ1-5,-,few,TRBV6-6,CASRGGLGYSNQPQHF,TGTGCCAGCAGGGGAGGTCTGGGATATAGCAATCAGCCCCAGCATTTT
TRBJ2-2,-,-,TRBV5-6,CASSLVLGGDTGELFF,TGTGCCAGCAGCTTGGTGCTCGGGGGCGACACCGGGGAGCTGTTTTTT
TRBJ2-7,TRBD2,-,TRBV10-3,CAISSSSGYEQYF,TGTGCCATCAGCTCGTCTAGCGGCTACGAGCAGTACTTC
TRBJ1-5,TRBD1,-,TRBV15,CATSKGQGNQPQHF,TGTGCCACCAGCAAGGGACAGGGGAATCAGCCCCAGCATTTT
TRBJ1-1,TRBD1,few,TRBV28,CASIPGQGAITEAFF,TGTGCCAGCATCCCCGGACAGGGGGCAATCACTGAAGCTTTCTTT
TRBJ1-1,-,-,TRBV7-9,CASSPNRTMNTEAFF,TGTGCCAGCAGCCCAAACAGGACTATGAACACTGAAGCTTTCTTT
TRBJ2-1,TRBD2,-,TRBV27,CASHSLSGGSYNEQFF,TGTGCCAGCCATTCCCTTTCGGGAGGCTCCTACAATGAGCAGTTCTTC
TRBJ1-1,-,-,TRBV5-8,CASSLGWQGNTEAFF,TGTGCCAGCAGCTTGGGTTGGCAGGGGAACACTGAAGCTTTCTTT
TRBJ2-7,TRBD2,-,TRBV7-9,CASSSPGLAGEQYF,TGTGCCAGCAGCTCACCGGGACTAGCGGGCGAGCAGTACTTC
TRBJ2-7,TRBD1,-,TRBV19,CASTPRTGPYEQYF,TGTGCCAGTACTCCTAGGACAGGCCCCTACGAGCAGTACTTC
TRBJ1-2,-,-,TRBV28,CAISAQPNYGYTF,TGTGCCATATCAGCCCAGCCGAACTATGGCTACACCTTC
TRBJ2-1,-,-,TRBV6-1,CASSEPTLSRSYNEQFF,TGTGCCAGCAGTGAACCGACCCTTTCTCGCTCCTACAATGAGCAGTTCTTC
TRBJ2-1,TRBD2,-,TRBV5-1,CASSLGLAGGLGDEQFF,TGCGCCAGCAGCTTGGGTCTAGCGGGAGGTCTTGGGGATGAGCAGTTCTTC
TRBJ1-1,-,-,TRBV29-1,CSVVPETEAFF,TGCAGCGTTGTCCCGGAAACTGAAGCTTTCTTT
TRBJ1-1,TRBD1,-,TRBV28,CASIAGQGYSEAFF,TGTGCCAGCATTGCGGGACAGGGGTATTCTGAAGCTTTCTTT
TRBJ2-7,-,-,TRBV7-3,CASSLNGGSQSEQYF,TGTGCCAGCAGCTTAAATGGCGGCAGTCAGTCCGAGCAGTACTTC
TRBJ1-3,-,once,TRBV11-2,CASSPTVSGNTIYF,TGTGCCAGCAGCCCGACAGTCTCTGGAAACACCATATATTTT
TRBJ2-3,-,-,TRBV6-1,CASMSGGNDYF,TGTGCCAGCATGAGTGGTGGAAACGATTATTTT
TRBJ1-2,-,few,TRBV5-1,CASSLGHEGNYGYTF,TGCGCCAGCAGCTTGGGTCATGAGGGAAACTATGGCTACACCTTC
TRBJ1-1,TRBD1,-,TRBV5-1,CASSGDRTNTEAFF,TGCGCCAGCAGCGGGGACAGGACGAACACTGAAGCTTTCTTT
TRBJ1-1,-,-,TRBV5-1,CASSLNWGEAFF,TGCGCCAGCAGCTTGAATTGGGGGGAAGCTTTCTTT
TRBJ2-1,-,-,TRBV7-2,CASSLFDEQFF,TGTGCCAGCAGCCTGTTTGATGAGCAGTTCTTC
TRBJ2-5,TRBD1,-,TRBV6-5,CASSTDRGTQYF,TGTGCCAGCAGCACCGACAGGGGGACCCAGTACTTC
TRBJ2-3,-,-,TRBV29-1,CSVEKGRTSTDTQYF,TGCAGCGTTGAGAAGGGCCGAACTAGCACAGATACGCAGTATTTT
TRBJ1-3,TRBD1,few,TRBV11-2,CASSLYRTGGINTIYF,TGTGCCAGCAGCCTATATAGGACAGGGGGTATCAACACCATATATTTT